These 26 T cell receptor beta chains were all obtained from the same sample, sequenced in a study of human T cells and chemical hapten exposure (TCRdb year 2021). The library was generated by 5' RACE. This sample was sequenced with an Illumina MiSeq. In TCRdb, the public reads were trimmed at Q25 with fastp and aligned with MiXCR, with productive beta chains retained. A single entry per CDR3 protein holds the most common genes and DNA from its merged rows. The sample includes about 81,000 distinct CDR3 sequences, with 7.7% observed a single time. Jointly, the top ten make up 2% to 2.5% of the sample. Total RNA was extracted from unfractionated whole blood that had been collected in Tempus Blood RNA tubes. The receptor source for this set is a male donor in good health.

In this sample, this clonotype turned up a few times. The chain is built from TRBV6-5 and TRBJ2-7; 9 bases align to TRBD1. Looked up from germline, CDR1 is MNHEY and CDR2 is SVGAGI. The CDR3 length is 15 residues. Germline trimming cut 0 bases from V and 0 bases from J; bases unmatched to any gene: 0. The DNA of the CDR3 is TGTGCCAGCAGTTACTCGGGACAGGGCTCCTACGAGCAGTACTTC. It yields the protein CASSYSGQGSYEQYF.

This clonotype was seen many times. The chain carries TRBV7-2 and TRBJ2-5; the D gene is possibly TRBD1 (5 bases). The germline V gene encodes CDR1 SGHTA and CDR2 FQGNSA. The V end was cut by 5 bases, the J end by 2 bases, with 15 bases between. The CDR3 totals 15 residues. The chain's CDR3 is CASSTSARAQETQYF. The CDR3 bases are TGTGCCAGCAGCACCTCGGCCAGGGCACAAGAGACCCAGTACTTC.

The V call is TRBV12-3 or TRBV12-4, the J call TRBJ2-7; the D is unclear. This CDR3 spans 15 amino acids. V was trimmed by 1 base and J by 0 bases, leaving 10 bases between them. CDR3 region: CASSLGRTISYEQYF. The CDR3 nucleotides are TGTGCCAGCAGTTTAGGCAGGACGATCTCCTACGAGCAGTACTTC.

V and J are TRBV9 and TRBJ2-5, with a tentative D call TRBD1 (6 bases). Per the germline V gene, CDR1 is SGDLS and CDR2 is YYNGEE. This CDR3 contains 15 residues. Trimming took 0 bases from V and 4 from J, leaving 13 bases between them. The CDR3 region has the DNA TGTGCCAGCAGCGTAGGCGTGAGGGGGTCAGAGACCCAGTACTTC. As protein: CASSVGVRGSETQYF.

This clonotype was recorded many times. CDR3 in amino acids: CASSPGDREAFF. CDR3 nucleotide sequence: TGTGCCAGCTCACCAGGGGACCGAGAAGCTTTCTTT. J is TRBJ1-1 and V is TRBV18; tentatively, D is TRBD1 (5 bases). Between the trimmed V and J ends, which lost 2 bases and 8 bases, there was a span of 9 bases. CDR3 length equals 12 residues. CDR1 is KGHSH and CDR2 is LQKENI in the germline V gene.

This clonotype was observed at least ten times. The chain couples TRBV11-2 to TRBJ2-6, with TRBD2 matching over 7 bases. Germline values: CDR1 SGHAT, CDR2 FQNNGV. The CDR3 loop spans 17 amino acids. V shed 2 bases and J 0 bases; nucleotides not matched to a gene: 4. The CDR3: CASSLWGLLSGANVLTF. CDR3 in DNA: TGTGCCAGCAGCTTATGGGGACTACTCTCTGGGGCCAACGTCCTGACTTTC.

This clonotype was counted many times. The chain links TRBV27 to TRBJ2-7; D is undetermined. CDR3 length: 15 residues. V lost 0 bases to trimming and J lost 3 bases, with 12 bases between them. The germline CDR1 and CDR2 sequences are MNHEY and SMNVEV (reference sequence). The CDR3 DNA reads as TGTGCCAGCAGTTTATCGTCCGGGTCCCACTACGAGCAGTACTTC. It translates to CASSLSSGSHYEQYF.

This clonotype was recorded only once. The chain combines TRBV7-8 with TRBJ1-1; no reliable D call. Per germline, CDR1 SGHVS and CDR2 FQNEAQ. V was pared by 4 bases and J by 6 bases, with 9 bases between. The CDR3 extends over 12 amino acids. The CDR3 loop is CASSYDHSEAFF. The CDR3 DNA sequence: TGTGCCAGCAGCTACGATCACTCTGAAGCTTTCTTT.

This clonotype came up a few times. V gene TRBV6-1 combines with J gene TRBJ1-2, with D perhaps matching TRBD1 (5 bases). This CDR3 is built from 16 residues. The germline V gene encodes CDR1 MNHNS and CDR2 SASEGT. The germline V and J ends were trimmed by 6 bases and 0 bases, with 17 bases remaining between them. CDR3 residues: CASSIDRVIANYGYTF. CDR3 coding DNA: TGTGCCAGCAGCATTGACAGAGTTATAGCTAACTATGGCTACACCTTC.

This clonotype was recorded many times. The J gene is TRBJ2-3, the V gene TRBV5-1, with 8 bases aligning to TRBD2. V trimming: 5 bases; J trimming: 5 bases; junction bases outside the gene matches: 10. This CDR3 comprises 15 residues. Germline loops: CDR1 SGHRS, CDR2 YFSETQ. The CDR3 here is CASRNRGGQIDTQYF. CDR3 sequence (DNA): TGCGCCAGCAGGAACCGGGGGGGCCAGATAGATACGCAGTATTTT.

This clonotype has just a few counts. This rearrangement joins TRBV6-1 to TRBJ2-7, with no clear D. Between the trimmed V and J ends, which lost 3 bases and 1 base, there was a span of 13 bases. CDR3 length equals 15 residues. Germline lookup yields CDR1 MNHNS and CDR2 SASEGT. Written as DNA, the CDR3 is TGTGCCAGCAGTGACGGGTTCTCCATATCCTACGAGCAGTACTTC. Translated: CASSDGFSISYEQYF.

The DNA of the CDR3 is TGTGCCAGCAGCTTAGATCTGGATCAGCCCCAGCATTTT. Translating it yields CASSLDLDQPQHF. The V gene is TRBV7-2, the J gene TRBJ1-5; D is unresolved. From germline, CDR1 is SGHTA and CDR2 FQGNSA. Trimming stripped 1 base from V and 5 bases from J, with 6 bases between. CDR3 length: 13 residues.

Only a few counts were recorded for this clonotype. The CDR3 sequence: CASSQVNYEQYF. As DNA, the CDR3 is TGTGCCAGCAGCCAAGTTAACTACGAGCAGTACTTC. The chain carries TRBV3-1 and TRBJ2-7; no clear D. Trimming pared 1 base from V and 3 bases from J, leaving 4 bases between. Germline values: CDR1 LGHDT, CDR2 YNNKEL (reference sequence). This CDR3 is built from 12 residues.

This clonotype was observed a few times. The chain recombines TRBV9 with TRBJ1-2, with D possibly matching TRBD1 (6 bases). The CDR3 loop spans 14 amino acids. The ends were cut back, 0 bases at V and 4 bases at J, with 10 bases in the middle. CDR1 SGDLS and CDR2 YYNGEE come from the germline V gene. In nucleotides, the CDR3 is TGTGCCAGCAGCGTAGAGGGGGGCCCCTATGGCTACACCTTC. Translating gives CASSVEGGPYGYTF. Variable domain in full (rest from reference TRBV9 and TRBJ1-2): DSGVTQTPKHLITATGQRVTLRCSPRSGDLSVYWYQQSLDQGLQFLIQYYNGEERAKGNILERFSAQQFPDLHSELNLSSLELGDSALYFCASSVEGGPYGYTFGSGTRLTVV.

The V call is TRBV5-8, the J call TRBJ1-5; tentative D call: TRBD1 (5 bases). The CDR3 loop spans 17 amino acids. Germline-derived CDR1 and CDR2 are SGHTS and YDEGEE. Between the trimmed V and J ends, which lost 1 base and 0 bases, there was a span of 14 bases. The CDR3: CASSLWGGDDSNQPQHF. The CDR3 DNA follows: TGTGCCAGCAGCTTGTGGGGGGGGGACGATAGCAATCAGCCCCAGCATTTT.

The V call is TRBV5-4, the J call TRBJ2-7; TRBD2 aligns across 12 bases. V lost 0 bases to trimming and J lost 5 bases; unmatched junction nucleotides: 3. The CDR3 consists of 15 residues. The V gene's germline CDR1 is SGHNT and CDR2 YYREEE (reference sequence). The CDR3 sequence: CASSLGTSGEDEQYF. The CDR3 nucleotides are TGTGCCAGCAGCTTGGGGACTAGCGGGGAAGACGAGCAGTACTTC. Full variable domain (rest looked up from reference TRBV5-4 and TRBJ2-7): ETGVTQSPTHLIKTRGQQVTLRCSSQSGHNTVSWYQQALGQGPQFIFQYYREEENGRGNFPPRFSGLQFPNYSSELNVNALELDDSALYLCASSLGTSGEDEQYFGPGTRLTVT.

This clonotype was picked up a small number of times. The J gene is TRBJ1-2, the V gene TRBV5-1; D call uncertain. The CDR3 consists of 14 residues. Germline V gives CDR1 SGHRS, CDR2 YFSETQ. V dropped 0 bases and J dropped 7 bases, with 13 bases sitting between them. The CDR3 coding sequence is TGCGCCAGCAGCTTGGACGGTTCATCGGGTGGCTACACCTTC. This sequence encodes CASSLDGSSGGYTF.

V is TRBV5-1 and J is TRBJ2-1; D gene ambiguous. The ends were cut back, 4 bases at V and 6 bases at J, with 11 bases in the middle. Germline-derived CDR1 and CDR2 are SGHRS and YFSETQ. The length of the CDR3 is 13 residues. The CDR3 DNA follows: TGCGCCAGCAGCCTCGGCGGACGCAATGAGCAGTTCTTC. It specifies CASSLGGRNEQFF.

This clonotype has more than one count but fewer than ten. The J gene is TRBJ1-2, the V gene TRBV7-9; tentatively, D is TRBD1 (6 bases). Per germline, CDR1 SEHNR and CDR2 FQNEAQ (reference sequence). The CDR3 covers 14 residues. Trimming removed 2 bases at V and 8 bases at J, with 15 bases between. CDR3 amino acids: CASSLPDRTKGYTF. The CDR3 DNA is TGTGCCAGCAGCTTACCTGACAGGACTAAGGGCTACACCTTC.

The CDR3 DNA follows: TGTGCCAGCAGCCAATACGGGACCAGTGAAGCTTTCTTT. It specifies CASSQYGTSEAFF. This chain links TRBV3-1 with TRBJ1-1, with a weak D call TRBD1 (5 bases). Germline V gives CDR1 LGHDT, CDR2 YNNKEL (reference sequence). V was cut by 2 bases and J by 7 bases, with 11 bases left in between. CDR3 size: 13 residues.

CDR3 coding DNA: TGCGCCAGCAGCTTGGGGGTCCTCCCCTCTAGCACAGATACGCAGTATTTT. Residues: CASSLGVLPSSTDTQYF. The V call is TRBV5-1, the J call TRBJ2-3; D is uncertain. CDR3 length equals 17 residues. Trimming left V 0 bases short and J 0 bases short, with 14 bases between. From germline, CDR1 is SGHRS and CDR2 YFSETQ. The entire variable domain, with the rest obtained from reference TRBV5-1 and TRBJ2-3, is as follows: KAGVTQTPRYLIKTRGQQVTLSCSPISGHRSVSWYQQTPGQGLQFLFEYFSETQRNKGNFPGRFSGRQFSNSRSEMNVSTLELGDSALYLCASSLGVLPSSTDTQYFGPGTRLTVL.

At least ten counts were recorded for this clonotype. The chain carries TRBV27 and TRBJ2-5, with 9 positions matching TRBD2. The CDR3 runs 16 residues. Trimming at V came to 0 bases and at J to 6 bases, leaving 8 bases not matched to a gene. Germline lookup yields CDR1 MNHEY and CDR2 SMNVEV (reference sequence). In DNA, the CDR3 is TGTGCCAGCAGTTTATCTATTAGCGGGGGAGTAAAGACCCAGTACTTC. Translated: CASSLSISGGVKTQYF.

This clonotype was seen many times. This chain joins TRBV4-1 and TRBJ1-1; the D gene is possibly TRBD1 (6 bases). V was cut by 4 bases and J by 5 bases, with 17 bases left in between. The CDR3 covers 15 residues. Germline V gene data show CDR1 as MGHRA and CDR2 as YSYEKL. The DNA for the CDR3 is TGCGCCAGCAGCCCCCGTGAGGGGGGAGGGACTGAAGCTTTCTTT. This sequence encodes CASSPREGGGTEAFF.

A few counts support this clonotype. The chain uses TRBV6-5 and TRBJ2-1, with TRBD2 matching 15 bases. CDR3 length: 17 residues. In germline, CDR1 is MNHEY, CDR2 SVGAGI. Trimming removed 5 bases from V and 4 bases from J; junction bases left unmatched: 6. The CDR3 region is CASSRTSGRARYNEQFF. CDR3 DNA: TGTGCCAGCAGTAGGACTAGCGGGAGGGCCAGGTACAATGAGCAGTTCTTC.

The CDR3 coding sequence is TGCAGCGTTGTGAGGGGGGAGACCCAGTACTTC. Translation gives CSVVRGETQYF. V gene TRBV29-1 combines with J gene TRBJ2-5; maybe TRBD1 (6 bases). This CDR3 has 11 residues. Trimming removed 4 bases at V and 5 bases at J, with 8 bases between. The V gene's germline CDR1 is SQVTM and CDR2 ANQGSEA.

This clonotype has ten or more counts. The chain combines TRBV7-9 with TRBJ1-6, with 7 bases lining up with TRBD1. The germline V gene has CDR1 SEHNR and CDR2 FQNEAQ (reference sequence). V lost 5 bases and J lost 4; bases outside the gene matches: 2. This CDR3 is 14 amino acids long. The CDR3 region has the DNA TGTGCCAGCAGCGCGGGACAGTATAATTCACCCCTCCACTTT. It codes for CASSAGQYNSPLHF.